Following are 8 T cell receptor beta chains from one sample sequenced in a study of T-cell memory formation after mild COVID-19. TCRdb recomputed calls from the 5' RACE reads with MiXCR, one row per CDR3 protein. Counted here are about 130,000 distinct CDR3 sequences, 5% to 6.5% occurring once; the ten biggest clones make up 2.2%. The material sequenced was PBMCs or a T cell subset sorted from them (not recorded which). These receptors were taken from an adult woman who had mild COVID-19 (a few samples of this study predate the infection). Cell type and time point are not known.

This clonotype was counted at least ten times. The chain links TRBV7-6 to TRBJ2-5; D gene unclear. V shed 3 bases and J shed 5 bases, with 7 bases lying between them. From germline, CDR1 is SGHVS and CDR2 FNYEAQ. The CDR3 covers 12 residues. CDR3 region: CASSFSWETQYF. In nucleotides, the CDR3 is TGTGCCAGCAGCTTTTCGTGGGAGACCCAGTACTTC.

This clonotype was picked up many times. The chain recombines TRBV9 with TRBJ2-2; the match to TRBD1 covers 7 bases. The CDR3 totals 16 residues. Germline V gene lookup returns CDR1 SGDLS and CDR2 YYNGEE. The V segment lost 4 bases and the J segment 0 bases; nucleotides outside the gene matches: 6. DNA of the CDR3: TGTGCCAGCAGCCCAAGGGGGCAATCGAACACCGGGGAGCTGTTTTTT. Amino acids: CASSPRGQSNTGELFF.

This clonotype has just a few counts. The V gene is TRBV7-2, the J gene TRBJ1-1; weak D call: TRBD1 (5 bases). Germline-derived CDR1 and CDR2 are SGHTA and FQGNSA. The CDR3 has 14 amino acids. The ends were cut back, 1 base at V and 6 bases at J, with 12 bases in the middle. The CDR3 sequence is CASSLVGTVPEAFF. CDR3 nucleotides: TGTGCCAGCAGCTTAGTTGGGACGGTCCCTGAAGCTTTCTTT.

This clonotype was found many times. Here the CDR3 reads CASSLQGPLNTEAFF. CDR3 sequence (DNA): TGTGCCAGCAGTTTACAGGGGCCCTTGAACACTGAAGCTTTCTTT. This chain connects TRBV12-3 or TRBV12-4 to TRBJ1-1; tentatively, D is TRBD1 (6 bases). V gave up 2 bases and J gave up 0 bases, with 10 bases separating them. CDR3 length: 15 residues.

This clonotype was seen a handful of times. The chain joins TRBV15 to TRBJ2-1; 9 nucleotides align to TRBD1. The V and J ends lost 2 bases and 7 bases, in that order; junction bases with no gene match: 6. The V gene's germline CDR1 is LNHNV and CDR2 YYDKDF (reference sequence). This CDR3 has 15 residues. The CDR3: CATSRQGTGLNEQFF. The CDR3 region has the DNA TGTGCCACCAGCAGACAAGGGACAGGGTTGAATGAGCAGTTCTTC.

This chain links TRBV7-2 with TRBJ2-1; TRBD2 aligns across 7 bases. The CDR3 extends over 16 amino acids. Germline CDR1 and CDR2: SGHTA and FQGNSA. J lost 0 bases, V lost 1 base, and 3 bases had no gene match. CDR3 in DNA: TGTGCCAGCAGCTTAGGAGCGGGGAGCTCCTACAATGAGCAGTTCTTC. Protein sequence: CASSLGAGSSYNEQFF.

The V and J genes are TRBV7-9 and TRBJ2-6, with TRBD1 as a possible D gene (6 bases). CDR1 is SEHNR, CDR2 FQNEAQ, per germline (reference sequence). This CDR3 has 16 residues. V lost 2 bases and J 2 bases, leaving 10 bases between the germline ends. DNA for the CDR3: TGTGCCAGCAGCTTAAGATCAGGGGCTGGGGCCAACGTCCTGACTTTC. Its protein product is CASSLRSGAGANVLTF. Supplemented by reference TRBV7-9 and TRBJ2-6, the full variable domain reads DTGVSQNPRHKITKRGQNVTFRCDPISEHNRLYWYRQTLGQGPEFLTYFQNEAQLEKSRLLSDRFSAERPKGSFSTLEIQRTEQGDSAMYLCASSLRSGAGANVLTFGAGSRLTVL.

This clonotype has more than one count but fewer than ten. The chain joins TRBV11-2 to TRBJ2-1, with 7 positions matching TRBD2. This CDR3 has 14 amino acids. Losses at the gene ends were 5 bases for V and 6 bases for J; bases not matched to a gene: 7. CDR1 SGHAT and CDR2 FQNNGV come from the germline V gene. DNA for the CDR3: TGTGCCAGCAGCCCACGACTAGCTCCCAATGAGCAGTTCTTC. It yields the protein CASSPRLAPNEQFF.